The source of this T cell receptor beta chain is a study of CD8+CD57+ T cells in acquired aplastic anemia. The CDR3 runs to 15 residues. Germline CDR1 is SGHAT and CDR2 is FQDESV (reference sequence). V shed 5 bases, J shed 4 bases, and the junction held 10 bases outside the gene matches. For this clonotype: Since a much larger clone is just one base distant, this may be a read error.

Genomic DNA acted as the template from which TCR beta VDJ combination and CDR3 sequence profiling were carried out. MiXCR, run by TCRdb on the reads, gives a single entry per CDR3 protein. Of some 220,000 distinct CDR3 sequences listed, around 32% are singletons. The sequencing sample was made of sorted CD4+, CD8+, or CD8+CD57+ T cells (not recorded which) from PBMCs. V gene TRBV11-1 combines with J gene TRBJ1-1; TRBD1 agrees at 7 bases. The receptor was isolated from a human donor in good health, serving as a control. The DNA for the CDR3 is TGTGCCAGCAGCAGTCTGACAGGGAAGGCCACTGAAGCTTTCTTT. It is translated as CASSSLTGKATEAFF. The full variable domain, rest sourced from reference TRBV11-1 and TRBJ1-1, is EAEVAQSPRYKITEKSQAVAFWCDPISGHATLYWYRQILGQGPELLVQFQDESVVDDSQLPKDRFSAERLKGVDSTLKIQPAELGDSAMYLCASSSLTGKATEAFFGQGTRLTVV.